Each of the 29 T cell receptor beta chains below was sequenced from the same sample in a study of cytomegalovirus exposure and HLA in healthy donors. The primer mix had 60 Vbeta and 13 Jbeta primers. Repertoires were generated with immunoSEQ multiplex PCR, while TCRdb's copy carries only in-frame clones and drops some. The sample has 90,000 to 120,000 clones, roughly 72% seen once. Input material: PBMCs. Receptor source: a man younger than 45 in good health and CMV-seronegative.

The rearrangement joins TRBV30 to TRBJ2-3; possible D gene TRBD1, 9 bases. The CDR3 spans 20 residues. The V and J ends lost 2 bases and 6 bases respectively, with 33 bases between them. CDR1 is GTSNPN and CDR2 is SVGIG in the germline V gene (reference sequence). The CDR3: CAWSWGTGQGPREGRDTQYF. CDR3 nucleotides: TGTGCCTGGAGTTGGGGGACGGGACAGGGACCTCGGGAGGGGCGGGATACGCAGTATTTT.

This rearrangement joins TRBV10-3 to TRBJ2-7, with 9 nucleotides matching TRBD1. The germline gives CDR1 ENHRY, CDR2 SYGVKD. J gave up 2 bases and V 4 bases, and 6 bases lay outside the gene matches. CDR3 length equals 15 residues. Here the CDR3 DNA reads TGTGCCATCAGTGGGGACAGGGATAAAGCCTACGAGCAGTACTTC. Its protein product is CAISGDRDKAYEQYF.

A note on this clone: The junction departs from germline at one end; a sequencing error may be responsible. The chain recombines TRBV25-1 with TRBJ1-1, with 7 bases that match TRBD1. The CDR3 consists of 16 residues. CDR1 is MGHDK, CDR2 SYGVNS, per germline. Here the CDR3 DNA reads TGTGCCAGCAGTAAATACAGGGGATATGAGAACACTGAAGCTTTCTTT. Its translation: CASSKYRGYENTEAFF.

J is TRBJ2-7 and V is TRBV5-1, with TRBD2 identical over 8 bases. Trimming cost V 4 bases and J 4 bases; bases outside gene matches: 7. Germline loops: CDR1 SGHRS, CDR2 YFSETQ. The CDR3 length is 14 residues. The CDR3 loop reads CASSNPSGSYEQYF. CDR3 DNA: TGCGCCAGCAGCAATCCAAGCGGGAGTTACGAGCAGTACTTC.

This clone turned up a few times. The rearrangement uses TRBV25-1 and TRBJ2-7, with 7 bases aligning to TRBD1. CDR1 MGHDK and CDR2 SYGVNS come from the germline V gene. The trim removed 6 bases at V and 6 bases at J, leaving 5 bases unmatched. This CDR3 region has 12 residues. DNA of the CDR3: TGTGCCAGCAGGGGGACAGTCACCGAGCAGTACTTC. Translating gives CASRGTVTEQYF.

The rearrangement links TRBV5-1 to TRBJ2-3; 8 bases fit TRBD2. The CDR3 is 16 amino acids. CDR1 and CDR2 (germline): SGHRS, YFSETQ. V dropped 1 base and J dropped 0; count of bases not matched to a gene: 4. The DNA for the CDR3 is TGCGCCAGCAGCTTGCGCGGGGGGACGAGCACAGATACGCAGTATTTT. Amino acid sequence: CASSLRGGTSTDTQYF.

This chain joins TRBV2 and TRBJ1-5, with 8 bases identical to TRBD1. V dropped 5 bases and J dropped 3; count of bases not matched to a gene: 3. Germline-derived CDR1 and CDR2 are SNHLY and FYNNEI. The CDR3 is 14 amino acids. In DNA form, the CDR3 reads TGTGCCAGCAGTCGACAGGGGTACAATCAGCCCCAGCATTTT. Its translation is CASSRQGYNQPQHF.

The V call is TRBV5-1, the J call TRBJ2-5, with 13 bases fitting TRBD2. CDR1 and CDR2 from the germline V gene are SGHRS and YFSETQ. V shed 4 bases and J 3 bases; nucleotides not matched to a gene: 3. The CDR3 is 15 residues long. The CDR3 DNA reads as TGCGCCAGCAGCGGGGGGACTAGCGGGGAAGAGACCCAGTACTTC. Protein: CASSGGTSGEETQYF.

The rearrangement uses TRBV7-8 and TRBJ1-5; TRBD1 might be the D (6 bases). The V end lost 3 bases, the J end lost 4 bases, and 10 bases lay between the germline ends. CDR1 and CDR2 from the germline V gene are SGHVS and FQNEAQ. This CDR3 has 14 residues. The CDR3, as DNA: TGTGCCAGCAGCTTGACAGGTTTAAATCAGCCCCAGCATTTT. Its translation: CASSLTGLNQPQHF.

This sequence joins TRBV15 and TRBJ2-7, with 10 bases aligning to TRBD2. The CDR3 runs to 19 residues. V lost 0 bases and J lost 7; bases outside the gene matches: 18. The germline V gene encodes CDR1 LNHNV and CDR2 YYDKDF (reference sequence). CDR3 coding DNA: TGTGCCACCAGCAGAGATTCCATCAAACTAGCGGGGAGAGGAAGTGAGCAGTACTTC. Translated, it gives CATSRDSIKLAGRGSEQYF.

CDR3 loop: CASSLGGDSGANVLTF. CDR3 nucleotides: TGCGCCAGCAGCTTGGGGGGGGACTCTGGGGCCAACGTCCTGACTTTC. This chain uses TRBV5-1 with TRBJ2-6, with a possible D match to TRBD2 (6 bases). CDR3 length: 16 amino acids. Germline CDR1 SGHRS, CDR2 YFSETQ. The V end was cut by 0 bases, the J end by 0 bases, with 7 bases between.

This chain uses TRBV9 with TRBJ2-2; tentative D call: TRBD1 (5 bases). CDR3 length equals 14 residues. Trimming shortened V by 4 bases and J by 1 base, and 8 bases separated the two germline ends. From germline, CDR1 is SGDLS and CDR2 YYNGEE. The CDR3 nucleotides read TGTGCCAGCAGCTCCGACAGGAACACCGGGGAGCTGTTTTTT. Protein: CASSSDRNTGELFF.

This clone was recorded once. This chain joins TRBV29-1 and TRBJ1-2, with 9 bases identical to TRBD1. In germline, CDR1 is SQVTM, CDR2 ANQGSEA. This CDR3 comprises 11 residues. Trimming at V came to 6 bases and at J to 11 bases, leaving 7 bases not matched to a gene. The DNA for the CDR3 is TGCAGCGTGCCGGGACAGGGAAGATACACCTTC. Protein: CSVPGQGRYTF. Supplemented by reference TRBV29-1 and TRBJ1-2, the full variable domain reads SAVISQKPSRDICQRGTSLTIQCQVDSQVTMMFWYRQQPGQSLTLIATANQGSEATYESGFVIDKFPISRPNLTFSTLTVSNMSPEDSSIYLCSVPGQGRYTFGSGTRLTVV.

A few counts support this clone. This chain connects TRBV2 to TRBJ2-7; perhaps TRBD2 as D (5 bases). Germline CDR1 is SNHLY and CDR2 is FYNNEI. V dropped 6 bases and J dropped 6 bases, with 15 bases sitting between them. The CDR3 has 13 amino acids. The DNA of the CDR3 is TGTGCCAGCAGCCCCGGGCAAAGCGGCGAGCAGTACTTC. Protein product: CASSPGQSGEQYF.

CDR3 in DNA: TGCGCCAGCAGAATCGGGTCTAAGGACACTGAAGCTTTCTTT. Protein sequence: CASRIGSKDTEAFF. The genes are TRBV5-1 and TRBJ1-1, with D unclear. The CDR3 extends over 14 amino acids. Germline V CDR1 and CDR2: SGHRS, YFSETQ. V was clipped by 5 bases and J by 3 bases, with 14 bases between them.

For this clone: Other DNA sequences in this sample translate to the same CDR3. The rearrangement joins TRBV5-6 to TRBJ2-7; the match to TRBD1 covers 8 bases. CDR3 length equals 14 residues. Looked up from germline, CDR1 is SGHDT and CDR2 is YYEEEE. Trimming cost V 2 bases and J 4 bases; bases outside gene matches: 5. Here the CDR3 reads CASSFGTGAYEQYF. Here the CDR3 DNA reads TGTGCCAGCAGCTTTGGGACAGGAGCTTACGAGCAGTACTTC.

The gene calls are TRBV6-5 and TRBJ1-4; 7 bases are shared with TRBD1. This CDR3 comprises 13 residues. Germline V lookup: CDR1 MNHEY, CDR2 SVGAGI. Germline trimming cut 5 bases from V and 16 bases from J; bases unmatched to any gene: 13. The CDR3 region has the DNA TGTGCCAGCAGTGAGACTAGGACAGGAGGGGAGTTTTTT. This translates into CASSETRTGGEFF.

In DNA, the CDR3 is TGTGCCAGCAGTTACTCGATACAGGGTGATTATGGCTACACCTTC. Protein product: CASSYSIQGDYGYTF. This rearrangement joins TRBV6-6 to TRBJ1-2, with D possibly TRBD1 on 6 matching bases. CDR3 length: 15 residues. CDR1 and CDR2 (germline): MNHNY, SVGAGI (reference sequence). V was shortened by 0 bases and J by 5 bases, with 13 bases between the two germline ends.

The chain combines TRBV4-1 with TRBJ2-3; 12 positions agree with TRBD2. Germline V gene lookup returns CDR1 MGHRA and CDR2 YSYEKL. The CDR3 length is 16 residues. V shed 4 bases and J 2 bases; nucleotides not matched to a gene: 4. The CDR3 sequence: CASSLRLAGATDTQYF. In nucleotides, the CDR3 is TGCGCCAGCAGCCTGCGACTAGCGGGAGCCACAGATACGCAGTATTTT.

The genes are TRBV7-9 and TRBJ1-1; unclear D gene. The length of the CDR3 is 14 residues. V dropped 5 bases and J dropped 0 bases, with 10 bases sitting between them. CDR1 and CDR2 from the germline V gene are SEHNR and FQNEAQ (reference sequence). The CDR3 region is CASSDRRMNTEAFF. The CDR3 DNA sequence: TGTGCCAGCAGCGACCGGAGAATGAACACTGAAGCTTTCTTT.

The CDR3 spells CAWTSGGETQYF. CDR3 sequence (DNA): TGTGCCTGGACTAGCGGGGGGGAGACCCAGTACTTC. This chain links TRBV30 with TRBJ2-5, with 11 positions matching TRBD2. Germline lookup yields CDR1 GTSNPN and CDR2 SVGIG (reference sequence). Unmatched junction bases numbered 0, after V lost 4 bases and J lost 5 bases. The CDR3 spans 12 residues. Looking up the rest from reference TRBV30 and TRBJ2-5 gives the full variable domain: SQTIHQWPATLVQPVGSPLSLECTVEGTSNPNLYWYRQAAGRGLQLLFYSVGIGQISSEVPQNLSASRPQDRQFILSSKKLLLSDSGFYLCAWTSGGETQYFGPGTRLLVL.

This clone occurred many times. This rearrangement joins TRBV19 to TRBJ1-5; D is unresolved. With 2 bases removed from V and 4 bases from J, the gap between germline ends came to 12 bases. CDR1 is LNHDA and CDR2 is SQIVND in the germline V gene (reference sequence). This CDR3 is 15 amino acids long. CDR3 sequence reads: CASSISGQFNQPQHF. The DNA of the CDR3 is TGTGCCAGTAGTATATCTGGCCAGTTTAATCAGCCCCAGCATTTT.

The chain links TRBV15 to TRBJ2-4; TRBD1 agrees at 8 bases. Trimming took 3 bases from V and 5 from J; bases not matched to a gene: 6. Germline V gives CDR1 LNHNV, CDR2 YYDKDF (reference sequence). This CDR3 is built from 15 residues. The CDR3 reads CATSRDRVTQNIQYF. CDR3 nucleotides: TGTGCCACCAGCAGGGACAGGGTGACCCAAAACATTCAGTACTTC.

The rearrangement links TRBV6-5 to TRBJ1-2; D possibly corresponds to TRBD1 (6 bases). Trimming pared 6 bases from V and 2 bases from J, leaving 13 bases between. Germline CDR1 reads MNHEY; CDR2 reads SVGAGI. CDR3 length equals 14 residues. The CDR3 spells CASSPQGANYGYTF. CDR3 DNA sequence: TGTGCCAGCAGCCCACAGGGAGCGAACTATGGCTACACCTTC.

The V call is TRBV5-4, the J call TRBJ2-7; 10 positions match TRBD1. This CDR3 is 15 amino acids long. Germline V gene data show CDR1 as SGHNT and CDR2 as YYREEE (reference sequence). V was clipped by 3 bases and J by 3 bases; unmatched bases: 6. In DNA, the CDR3 is TGTGCCAGCAGCTCAAGGACAGGGGGGAACTACGAGCAGTACTTC. It codes for CASSSRTGGNYEQYF.

In its sample, this clone was seen a few times. CDR3: CASSEEHNTEAFF. CDR3 nucleotide sequence: TGTGCCAGCAGTGAAGAGCATAACACTGAAGCTTTCTTT. The chain links TRBV2 to TRBJ1-1; D remains unclear. This CDR3 comprises 13 residues. The V end lost 1 base, the J end lost 2 bases, and 5 bases lay between the germline ends. From germline, CDR1 is SNHLY and CDR2 FYNNEI.

This clone occurred a few times. The gene calls are TRBV15 and TRBJ2-7; 7 bases fit TRBD2. Germline V gives CDR1 LNHNV, CDR2 YYDKDF (reference sequence). The CDR3 loop spans 16 amino acids. Losses at the gene ends were 0 bases for V and 2 bases for J; bases not matched to a gene: 7. CDR3 loop: CATSRDKTSDAYEQYF. The CDR3 nucleotides read TGTGCCACCAGCAGAGATAAAACTAGCGATGCCTACGAGCAGTACTTC.

The chain recombines TRBV19 with TRBJ1-1, with TRBD1 matching 7 bases. Germline V gives CDR1 LNHDA, CDR2 SQIVND (reference sequence). The CDR3 is 14 amino acids. V lost 6 bases, J lost 1 base, and 5 bases stayed unmatched. The CDR3, as DNA: TGTGCCAGTAGCCTACAGGGGCCGAACACTGAAGCTTTCTTT. Encoded protein: CASSLQGPNTEAFF.

The chain joins TRBV27 to TRBJ2-1; 11 bases align to TRBD2. Trimming at V came to 1 base and at J to 11 bases, leaving 10 bases not matched to a gene. Looked up from germline, CDR1 is MNHEY and CDR2 is SMNVEV (reference sequence). The CDR3 totals 16 residues. The CDR3 nucleotides are TGTGCCAGCAGTTTATGGTCCCTAGCGGGAGGCGGTAAGCAGTTCTTC. This sequence encodes CASSLWSLAGGGKQFF.